This T cell receptor beta chain was sequenced for a study of identical twins. Findings and limits, study-wide: One should note that invariant MAIT and iNKT cells could partly confound zero-insertion analyses. High-abundance cord blood beta clonotypes had fewer insertions; memory repertoires showed none.

At least ten counts were recorded for this clonotype. Its specificity is not known. A template switching step contributed a universal primer site, while unique molecular identifiers were present in the cDNA. TCRdb redid the calling of the 5' RACE reads with MiXCR, one entry per CDR3 protein. The data show under 350,000 distinct CDR3 sequences, with around 9.7% seen just once and roughly 6.4% held by the top ten. Looked up from germline, CDR1 is LGHDT and CDR2 is YNNKEL (reference sequence). Trimming stripped 3 bases from V and 4 bases from J, with 18 bases between. CDR3 length: 16 residues. The sample also formed part of further work on yellow fever vaccine responses in identical twins.

The chain joins TRBV3-1 to TRBJ1-1, with D possibly being TRBD1 (5 bases). The source material was CD8+ T cells sorted from blood. This receptor was identified in a young woman in good health. The CDR3, as DNA: TGTGCCAGCAGCCAGTCCACCGGGACGTCGGGCACTGAAGCTTTCTTT. The encoded protein is CASSQSTGTSGTEAFF.